Sequencing of this TCR beta chain was carried out in a study of cytomegalovirus exposure and HLA in healthy donors. Overall study: The same platform as the approximately 730 first-cohort repertoires was used for the 100 to 150 validation repertoires, a later analysis reported.

Here immunoSEQ multiplex PCR was the method, and the copy in TCRdb shows in-frame clones only, minus some. The table shows about 120,000 clones, with more than 75% occurring only once. Trimming stripped 5 bases from V and 7 bases from J, with 14 bases between. From germline, CDR1 is MNHNY and CDR2 SVGAGI (reference sequence). This CDR3 contains 13 residues. This clone has only one observation. The TCR originated in a woman in her 30s in good health and CMV-seronegative. V gene TRBV6-6 combines with J gene TRBJ1-2; maybe TRBD1 (5 bases). The source material was PBMCs. In nucleotides, the CDR3 is TGTGCCAGCAGTAACGGGGGTGTGGGTGGCTACACCTTC. Translating it yields CASSNGGVGGYTF.